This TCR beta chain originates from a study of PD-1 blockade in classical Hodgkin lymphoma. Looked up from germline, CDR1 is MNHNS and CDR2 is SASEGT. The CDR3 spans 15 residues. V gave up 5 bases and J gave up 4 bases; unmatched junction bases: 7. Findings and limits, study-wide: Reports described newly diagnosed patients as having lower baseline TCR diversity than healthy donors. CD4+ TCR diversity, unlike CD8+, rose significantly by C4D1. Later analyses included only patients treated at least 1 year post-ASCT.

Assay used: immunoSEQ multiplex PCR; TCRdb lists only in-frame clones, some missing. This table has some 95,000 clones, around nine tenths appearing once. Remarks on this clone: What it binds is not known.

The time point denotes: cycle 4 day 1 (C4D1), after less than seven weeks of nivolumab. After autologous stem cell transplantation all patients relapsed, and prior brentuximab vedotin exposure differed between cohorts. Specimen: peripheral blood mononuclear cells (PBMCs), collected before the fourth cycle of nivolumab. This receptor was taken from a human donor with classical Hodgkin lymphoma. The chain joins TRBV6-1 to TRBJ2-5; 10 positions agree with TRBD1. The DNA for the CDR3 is TGTGCCAGCAGTACCGACAGGGGGCCGGGAGAGACCCAGTACTTC. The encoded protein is CASSTDRGPGETQYF.